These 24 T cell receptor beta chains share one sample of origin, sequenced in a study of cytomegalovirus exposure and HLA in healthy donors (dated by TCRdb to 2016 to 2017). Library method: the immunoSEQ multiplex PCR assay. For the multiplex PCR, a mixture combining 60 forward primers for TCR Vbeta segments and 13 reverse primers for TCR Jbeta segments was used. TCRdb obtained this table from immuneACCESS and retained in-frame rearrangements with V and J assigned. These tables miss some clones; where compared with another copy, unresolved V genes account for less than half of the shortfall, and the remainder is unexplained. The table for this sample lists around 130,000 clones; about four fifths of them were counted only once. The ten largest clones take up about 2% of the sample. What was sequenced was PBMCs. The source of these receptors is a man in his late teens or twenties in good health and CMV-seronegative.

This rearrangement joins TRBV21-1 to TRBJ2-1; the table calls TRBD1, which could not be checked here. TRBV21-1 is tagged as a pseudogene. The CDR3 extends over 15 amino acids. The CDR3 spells CASSNGTDFYNEQFF. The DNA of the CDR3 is TGTGCCAGCAGCAATGGGACAGACTTCTACAATGAGCAGTTCTTC.

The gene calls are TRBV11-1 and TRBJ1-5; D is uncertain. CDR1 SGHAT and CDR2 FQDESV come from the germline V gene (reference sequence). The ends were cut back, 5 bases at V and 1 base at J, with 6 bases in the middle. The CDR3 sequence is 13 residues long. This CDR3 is CASSQQSNQPQHF. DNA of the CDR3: TGTGCCAGCAGCCAACAGAGCAATCAGCCCCAGCATTTT.

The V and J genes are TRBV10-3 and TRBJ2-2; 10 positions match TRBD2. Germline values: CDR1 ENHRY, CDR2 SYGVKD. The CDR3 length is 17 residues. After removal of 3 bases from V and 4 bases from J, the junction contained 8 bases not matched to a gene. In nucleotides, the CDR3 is TGTGCCATCAGTGAACCCCCCGGGACTAGCGCCACCGGGGAGCTGTTTTTT. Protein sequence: CAISEPPGTSATGELFF.

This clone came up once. The CDR3 bases are TGTGCCAGCAGCTTAGGCCGACAGGGCGGGGAGACCCAGTACTTC. This codes for CASSLGRQGGETQYF. The chain recombines TRBV7-9 with TRBJ2-5; 7 nucleotides match TRBD1. The trim removed 1 base at V and 5 bases at J, leaving 7 bases unmatched. The CDR3 is 15 residues long. Germline CDR1 reads SEHNR; CDR2 reads FQNEAQ (reference sequence).

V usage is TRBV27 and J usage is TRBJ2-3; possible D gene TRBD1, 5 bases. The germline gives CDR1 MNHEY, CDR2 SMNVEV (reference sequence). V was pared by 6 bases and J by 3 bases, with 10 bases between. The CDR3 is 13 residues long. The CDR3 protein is CASSPRVTDTQYF. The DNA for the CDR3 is TGTGCCAGCAGCCCCAGGGTTACAGATACGCAGTATTTT.

In DNA, the CDR3 is TGTGCCAGCAGTCCCCAGGGGGCTCTGGGGGAGCAGTACTTC. Its protein is CASSPQGALGEQYF. The chain employs TRBV27 and TRBJ2-7; 8 bases are shared with TRBD1. CDR1 MNHEY and CDR2 SMNVEV come from the germline V gene (reference sequence). The V and J ends lost 5 bases and 7 bases, in that order; junction bases with no gene match: 10. The CDR3 is 14 residues long.

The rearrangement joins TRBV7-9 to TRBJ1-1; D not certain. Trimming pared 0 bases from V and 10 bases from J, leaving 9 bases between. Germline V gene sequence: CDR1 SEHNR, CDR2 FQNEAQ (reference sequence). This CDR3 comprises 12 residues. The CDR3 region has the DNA TGTGCCAGCAGCTTAGCTCTCCCTAGAGCTTTCTTT. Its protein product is CASSLALPRAFF. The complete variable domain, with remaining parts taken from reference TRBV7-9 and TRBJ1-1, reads DTGVSQNPRHKITKRGQNVTFRCDPISEHNRLYWYRQTLGQGPEFLTYFQNEAQLEKSRLLSDRFSAERPKGSFSTLEIQRTEQGDSAMYLCASSLALPRAFFGQGTRLTVV.

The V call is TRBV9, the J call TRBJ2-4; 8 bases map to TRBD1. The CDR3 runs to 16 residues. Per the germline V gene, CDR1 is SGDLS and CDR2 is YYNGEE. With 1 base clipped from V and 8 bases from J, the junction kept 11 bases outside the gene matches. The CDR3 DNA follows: TGTGCCAGCAGCGTACGGGCAGGGGGCGCTCGGGACATTCAGTACTTC. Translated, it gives CASSVRAGGARDIQYF. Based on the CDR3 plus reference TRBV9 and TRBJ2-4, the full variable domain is DSGVTQTPKHLITATGQRVTLRCSPRSGDLSVYWYQQSLDQGLQFLIQYYNGEERAKGNILERFSAQQFPDLHSELNLSSLELGDSALYFCASSVRAGGARDIQYFGAGTRLSVL.

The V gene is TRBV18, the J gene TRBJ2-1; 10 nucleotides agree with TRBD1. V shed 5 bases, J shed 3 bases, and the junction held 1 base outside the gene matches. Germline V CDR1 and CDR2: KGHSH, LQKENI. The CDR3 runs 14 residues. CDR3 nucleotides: TGTGCCAGCTCATGGGACAGGGGCTACAATGAGCAGTTCTTC. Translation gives CASSWDRGYNEQFF.

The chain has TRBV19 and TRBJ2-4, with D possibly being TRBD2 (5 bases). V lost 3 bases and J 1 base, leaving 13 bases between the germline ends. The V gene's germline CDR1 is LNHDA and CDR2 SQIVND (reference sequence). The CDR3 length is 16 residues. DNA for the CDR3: TGTGCCAGTAGTATGCGTAGCGTGCAGGCCAAAAACATTCAGTACTTC. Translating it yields CASSMRSVQAKNIQYF. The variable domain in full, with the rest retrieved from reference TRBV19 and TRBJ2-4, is DGGITQSPKYLFRKEGQNVTLSCEQNLNHDAMYWYRQDPGQGLRLIYYSQIVNDFQKGDIAEGYSVSREKKESFPLTVTSAQKNPTAFYLCASSMRSVQAKNIQYFGAGTRLSVL.

CDR3 in amino acids: CASSLGRGRPQHF. As DNA, the CDR3 is TGTGCCAGCAGCTTAGGGCGGGGTCGGCCCCAGCATTTT. V gene TRBV11-2 combines with J gene TRBJ1-5; D gene unclear. This CDR3 has 13 residues. Deletions cut 1 base from V and 9 bases from J, with 10 bases between. The V gene's germline CDR1 is SGHAT and CDR2 FQNNGV.

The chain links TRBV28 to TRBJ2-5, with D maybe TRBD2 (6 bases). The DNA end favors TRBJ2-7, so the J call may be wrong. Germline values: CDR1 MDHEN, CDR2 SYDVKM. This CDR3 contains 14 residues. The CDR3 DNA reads TGTGCCAGCAGTTCCCAGCGGGCCGGCTACGAGCAGTACTTC. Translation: CASSSQRAGYEQYF.

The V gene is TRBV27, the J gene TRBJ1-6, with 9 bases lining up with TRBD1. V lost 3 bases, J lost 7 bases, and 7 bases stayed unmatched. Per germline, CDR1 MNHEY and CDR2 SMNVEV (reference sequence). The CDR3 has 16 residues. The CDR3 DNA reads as TGTGCCAGCAGTTTTGTGGACAGGGGTCGGAATTCACCCCTCCACTTT. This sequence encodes CASSFVDRGRNSPLHF.

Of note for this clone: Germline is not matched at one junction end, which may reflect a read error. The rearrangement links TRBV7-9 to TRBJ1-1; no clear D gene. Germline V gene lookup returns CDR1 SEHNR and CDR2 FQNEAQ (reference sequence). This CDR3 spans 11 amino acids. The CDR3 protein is CSSSLGDYPFF. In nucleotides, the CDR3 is TGTTCCAGCAGCTTAGGAGACTATCCTTTCTTT.

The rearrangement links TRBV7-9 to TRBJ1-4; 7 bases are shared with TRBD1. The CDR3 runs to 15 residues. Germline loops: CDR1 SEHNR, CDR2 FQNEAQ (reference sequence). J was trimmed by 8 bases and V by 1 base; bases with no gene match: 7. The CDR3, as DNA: TGTGCCAGCAGCTTAGGACAGGGTTTTGAAGAAAAACTGTTTTTT. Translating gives CASSLGQGFEEKLFF.

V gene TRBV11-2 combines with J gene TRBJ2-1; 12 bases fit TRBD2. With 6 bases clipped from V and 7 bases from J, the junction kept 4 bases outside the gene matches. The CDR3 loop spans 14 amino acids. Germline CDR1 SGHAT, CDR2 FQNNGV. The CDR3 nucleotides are TGTGCCAGCAGGGGACTAGCGGGCAGAAATGAGCAGTTCTTC. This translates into CASRGLAGRNEQFF.

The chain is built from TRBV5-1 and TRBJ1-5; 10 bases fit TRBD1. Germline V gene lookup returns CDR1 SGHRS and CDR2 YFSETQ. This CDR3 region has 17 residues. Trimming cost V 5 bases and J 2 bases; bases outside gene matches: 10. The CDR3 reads CASSPGTGDFRNQPQHF. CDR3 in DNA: TGCGCCAGCAGTCCCGGGACAGGGGATTTTCGCAATCAGCCCCAGCATTTT.

The CDR3 loop is CASSSPLRDTAFSYEQYF. CDR3 bases: TGTGCCAGCAGCTCTCCGCTCCGGGACACCGCTTTCTCCTACGAGCAGTACTTC. V gene TRBV9 combines with J gene TRBJ2-7; TRBD1 is a possible D gene (6 bases). Trimming took off 4 bases at V and 0 bases at J, with 23 bases between the two ends. From germline, CDR1 is SGDLS and CDR2 YYNGEE. The CDR3 extends over 18 amino acids.

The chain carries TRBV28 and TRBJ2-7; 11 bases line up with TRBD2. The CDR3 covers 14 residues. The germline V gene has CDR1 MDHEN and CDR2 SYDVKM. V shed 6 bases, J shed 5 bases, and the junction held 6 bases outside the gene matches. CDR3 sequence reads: CASSLLAGGNEQYF. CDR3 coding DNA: TGTGCCAGCAGCCTGCTAGCGGGAGGTAACGAGCAGTACTTC.

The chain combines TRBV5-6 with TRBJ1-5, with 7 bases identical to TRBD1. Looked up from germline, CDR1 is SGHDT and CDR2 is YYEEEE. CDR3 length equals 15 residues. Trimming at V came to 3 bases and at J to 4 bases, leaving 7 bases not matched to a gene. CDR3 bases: TGTGCCAGCAGCTCGACACCGACAGGGAATCAGCCCCAGCATTTT. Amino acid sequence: CASSSTPTGNQPQHF.

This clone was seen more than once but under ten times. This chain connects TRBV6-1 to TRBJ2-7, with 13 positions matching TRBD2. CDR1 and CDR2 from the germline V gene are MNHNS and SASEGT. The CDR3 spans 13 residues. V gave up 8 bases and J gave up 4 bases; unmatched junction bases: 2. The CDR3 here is CASGLAGVYEQYV. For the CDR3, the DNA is TGTGCCAGCGGACTAGCGGGAGTGTACGAGCAGTACGTC.

The DNA of the CDR3 is TGTGCCAGCACCCTGTCGGGAGGAGATACGCAGTATTTT. It specifies CASTLSGGDTQYF. V usage is TRBV25-1 and J usage is TRBJ2-3, with TRBD2 matching over 7 bases. The germline gives CDR1 MGHDK, CDR2 SYGVNS. This CDR3 has 13 amino acids. After removal of 7 bases from V and 5 bases from J, the junction contained 6 bases not matched to a gene.

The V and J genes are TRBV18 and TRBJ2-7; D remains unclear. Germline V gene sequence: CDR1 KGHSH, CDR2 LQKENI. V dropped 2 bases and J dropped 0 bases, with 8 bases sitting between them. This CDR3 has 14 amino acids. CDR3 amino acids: CASSPDGSSYEQYF. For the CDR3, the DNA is TGTGCCAGCTCACCAGACGGGTCCTCCTACGAGCAGTACTTC.

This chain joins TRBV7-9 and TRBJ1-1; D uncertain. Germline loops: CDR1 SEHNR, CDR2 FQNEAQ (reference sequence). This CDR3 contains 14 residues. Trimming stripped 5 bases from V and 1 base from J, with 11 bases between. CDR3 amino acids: CASSLEPGNTEAFF. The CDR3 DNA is TGTGCCAGCAGCCTTGAGCCGGGGAACACTGAAGCTTTCTTT.